This T cell receptor (beta chain) was found in a study of blood T cell repertoires in COVID-19. About the study: Acute-phase and convalescent COVID-19 samples originated in the United States, Italy and Spain. T cells, B-cell-depleted T cells, or PBMCs provided the cDNA or gDNA that served as material.

Authors' methods: By means of reference gene primer amplification, nucleated cell counts were estimated. The data were produced by immunoSEQ multiplex PCR, yet TCRdb's version contains in-frame clones alone and is incomplete. V, J and clone size are those of that table, while D and trimming were read from the DNA. The table lists a few hundred thousand clones, around 84% of them singletons. CDR1 and CDR2 (germline): KGHDR, SFDVKD. The CDR3 is 14 amino acids. Trimming took off 3 bases at V and 0 bases at J, with 8 bases between the two ends. The TCR was taken from a woman in her 40s who had recovered from COVID-19. The chain links TRBV24-1 to TRBJ2-7, with D possibly being TRBD2 (6 bases). Source material: peripheral blood. The DNA of the CDR3 is TGTGCCACCAGTGATGGGAGGAGCTCCTACGAGCAGTACTTC. Amino acid sequence: CATSDGRSSYEQYF.